This TCR beta chain is drawn from a study of blood T cells in healthy people across ages (dated by TCRdb to between 2014 and 2016). Study-level background: In model experiments, template switching captured roughly one uniquely barcoded TCR beta cDNA molecule for every two T cells. The donors were split into four age groups: young (average around 15 years), middle-aged (roughly 39), aged (over 55) and long-lived (under 85). Two additional independent replicas of 1 million unique cDNA reads from the same blood draw were analyzed for two donors (one aged 18 to 30 and one aged 80 or older). To avoid experimental bias, donors of different ages were spread randomly across the sequencing lanes. The study measured age-related changes in TCR beta repertoire diversity using deep sequencing normalized with unique cDNA molecular identifiers.

Library preparation used 5' RACE. Sequencing was performed on an Illumina HiSeq 2500. A second PCR of roughly 6 to 12 cycles was performed with a sample-barcoded 5' primer and a J-beta primer mix. A template-switch 5' adaptor carrying 12 random nucleotides introduced a unique molecular identifier onto each TCR beta cDNA molecule. Each sample yielded at least 2.5 million CDR3-containing paired-end reads. First-strand cDNA was synthesized from all RNA with the Mint cDNA synthesis kit, primed by a TRBC-specific oligonucleotide. Following uracil-DNA glycosylase treatment, a first 18-cycle PCR with universal primers M1SS and BC2_uni_R was performed on all cDNA. On the authors' methods: Each sample was normalized by randomly selecting 1 million high-quality reads, each carrying a distinct molecular identifier. Instead of being binned into consensus sequences, reads that shared molecular identifiers were thrown out. CDR3 identification, clonotype clustering and error correction used MiTCR with a Q25 quality threshold and the strictest error-elimination algorithm. A nonparametric unseen species model with Euler transformation was used to estimate lower-bound total TCR beta diversity. The public reads were quality trimmed at Q25 with fastp and then assembled into clones with MiXCR by TCRdb, keeping productive beta chains. Identical CDR3 proteins give one entry, which carries the most common genes and DNA. TCRdb, rather than the study authors, made the V and J calls. Across this sample there are about 970,000 distinct CDR3 sequences, with roughly 50% seen only once. Jointly, the top ten make up roughly a fifth of the sample.

Remarks on this clonotype: Its antigen is not yet known. Base qualities are missing; no much larger clone stands one base away.

Including cysteine and phenylalanine, the CDR3 has 16 amino acids. Only the CDR3 DNA stays, 48 bases, in frame from base 1. CDR1 MGHRA and CDR2 YSYEKL were looked up in the germline V gene. What the authors observed across the whole study: There was a strong correlation between observed TCR beta diversity and the percentage of naive T cells measured by flow cytometry. Because profiling used bulk unsorted PBMCs, naive and antigen-experienced compartments could not be compared conclusively. Because the CMV infection status of the donors was unknown, age-related changes in expanded clonotypes may potentially have been confounded. As age increased, observed TCR beta diversity per million T cells dropped in a roughly linear way, and a significant reduction was already evident by age 40. Total diversity estimates from one million sequenced T cells were considered lower bounds and underestimates. Compared with the aged group, the long-lived group had more naive CD4+ T cells, fewer expanded clones and increased TCR diversity, a pattern suggesting age selection.

The donors were around 39 Caucasian individuals from Russia, aged roughly 6 to 95 years, who were systemically healthy. Each donor gave ten milliliters of peripheral blood, drawn into EDTA-treated Vacutainer tubes. PBMCs were isolated by Ficoll-Paque density-gradient centrifugation, with at least 7 million obtained per sample. Total RNA was extracted from PBMCs with Trizol reagent, with at least 6 micrograms obtained per sample. The percentages of naive CD45RAhigh/CD27high T cells were determined by flow cytometry on a PBMC aliquot from every donor. The sequence is built from TRBV4-1 and TRBJ2-7, with 7 central nucleotides matching TRBD2. The assigned J gene may be wrong: the sequence end matches TRBJ2-5 better. The receptor was isolated from a woman aged 60 to 75 in good health. The sequencing sample was made of blood. The CDR3 has the sequence CASSQDLTSPFKTQYF. In nucleotides, the sequence is TGCGCCAGCAGCCAAGATTTGACTAGCCCATTTAAGACCCAGTACTTC.